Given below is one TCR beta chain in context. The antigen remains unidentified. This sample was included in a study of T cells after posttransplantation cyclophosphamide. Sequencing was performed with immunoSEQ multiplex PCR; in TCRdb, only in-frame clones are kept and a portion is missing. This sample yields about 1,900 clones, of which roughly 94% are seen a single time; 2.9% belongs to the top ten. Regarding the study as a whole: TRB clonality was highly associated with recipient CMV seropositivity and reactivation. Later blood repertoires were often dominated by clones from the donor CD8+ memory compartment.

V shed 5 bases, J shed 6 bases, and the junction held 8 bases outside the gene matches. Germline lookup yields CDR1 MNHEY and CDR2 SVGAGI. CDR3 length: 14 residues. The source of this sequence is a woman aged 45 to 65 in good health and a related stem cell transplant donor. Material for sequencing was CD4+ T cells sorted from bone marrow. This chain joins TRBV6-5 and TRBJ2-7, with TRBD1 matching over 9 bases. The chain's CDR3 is CASSPRDRDGEQYF. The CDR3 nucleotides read TGTGCCAGCAGTCCCCGGGACAGGGACGGCGAGCAGTACTTC.